The rows below give T cell receptor beta chains drawn from one sample of a study of cytomegalovirus exposure and HLA in healthy donors. TCRdb keeps only in-frame clones here, not all; method: immunoSEQ multiplex PCR. The profile covers 80,000 to 100,000 clones, with approximately 70% appearing a single time and 2% to 2.5% taken by the ten largest. Sequenced input: PBMCs. The receptors were gathered from a man aged 50 to 60 in good health and CMV-seronegative. CDR3s include the opening cysteine and the closing phenylalanine or tryptophan. Fields, in order: J gene, clone size, D gene, V gene, CDR3 protein, CDR3 DNA. D genes are given only for firm matches. A row's size may be missing; if present it is once, few, many or a size class.

TRBJ1-2 - TRBD1 TRBV5-1 CASSLEGQGDGYTF TGCGCCAGCAGCTTGGAGGGACAGGGTGATGGCTACACCTTC
TRBJ2-7 - TRBD1 TRBV5-1 CASSGQGAYEQYF TGCGCCAGCAGCGGACAGGGGGCCTACGAGCAGTACTTC
TRBJ1-2 - - TRBV19 CASSIQSNYGYTF TGTGCCAGTAGTATTCAGTCCAACTATGGCTACACCTTC
TRBJ2-1 - - TRBV4-1 CASSQLPTAGYNEQFF TGCGCCAGCAGCCAGCTCCCCACTGCGGGTTACAATGAGCAGTTCTTC
TRBJ1-4 - - TRBV27 CASSLIAATNEKLFF TGTGCCAGCAGTTTAATTGCAGCAACTAATGAAAAACTGTTTTTT
TRBJ1-1 - - TRBV28 CASSPYRNTEAFF TGTGCCAGCAGTCCCTATAGGAACACTGAAGCTTTCTTT
TRBJ2-1 - - TRBV2 CASREVSYNEQFF TGTGCCAGCAGAGAGGTGTCCTACAATGAGCAGTTCTTC
TRBJ2-5 - TRBD2 TRBV19 CASSIAAGEETQYF TGTGCCAGTAGTATTGCGGCGGGAGAGGAGACCCAGTACTTC
TRBJ2-5 - - TRBV30 CAWPGASLETQYF TGTGCCTGGCCTGGGGCTTCTTTAGAGACCCAGTACTTC
TRBJ1-4 - - TRBV7-7 CASSLGSGNEKLFF TGTGCTAGCAGCTTAGGATCGGGGAATGAAAAACTGTTTTTT
TRBJ2-1 - TRBD2 TRBV11-2 CASSLSGGAWWQFF TGTGCCAGCAGCTTGAGCGGGGGGGCCTGGTGGCAGTTCTTC
TRBJ2-5 - TRBD1 TRBV18 CASSQTGTAQETQYF TGTGCCAGCTCACAAACCGGGACAGCACAAGAGACCCAGTACTTC
TRBJ1-1 few TRBD1 TRBV7-8 CASSDDRDDTEAFF TGTGCCAGCAGCGACGACAGGGACGACACTGAAGCTTTCTTT
TRBJ1-5 - TRBD1 TRBV19 CASTPTGAQQPQHF TGTGCCAGTACCCCGACAGGGGCGCAACAGCCCCAGCATTTT
TRBJ2-7 few - TRBV5-6 CASSLARAYEQYF TGTGCCAGCAGCTTGGCGAGGGCCTACGAGCAGTACTTC
TRBJ1-1 - - TRBV7-8 CASSRRDINTEAFF TGTGCCAGCAGCCGCCGAGACATTAACACTGAAGCTTTCTTT
TRBJ2-7 - - TRBV9 CASSVVGQSYEQYF TGTGCCAGCAGCGTAGTTGGACAGTCCTACGAGCAGTACTTC
TRBJ1-1 - TRBD1 TRBV27 CASSFRGLNTEAFF TGTGCCAGCAGTTTCAGGGGGCTAAACACTGAAGCTTTCTTT
TRBJ2-2 few TRBD2 TRBV11-1 CASSRLTGTTNTGELFF TGTGCCAGCAGCCGCCTAACCGGGACTACGAACACCGGGGAGCTGTTTTTT
TRBJ1-1 - - TRBV27 CATGGALGTEAFF TGTGCCACCGGAGGGGCCTTGGGCACTGAAGCTTTCTTT
TRBJ1-2 - - TRBV6-4 CASRLAGGGYTF TGTGCCAGCAGACTCGCGGGGGGTGGCTACACCTTC
TRBJ2-5 once - TRBV5-1 CASSTTGEGQETQYF TGCGCCAGCAGCACGACAGGGGAGGGGCAGGAGACCCAGTACTTC
TRBJ2-1 - TRBD2 TRBV5-1 CASAPGTSYNEQFF TGCGCCAGCGCCCCAGGGACTAGTTACAATGAGCAGTTCTTC
TRBJ1-2 few - TRBV28 CASSLAGGPANYGYTF TGTGCCAGCAGCTTAGCCGGGGGGCCGGCTAACTATGGCTACACCTTC
TRBJ1-5 once - TRBV27 CASSLQGNQPQHF TGTGCCAGCAGTTTACAGGGCAATCAGCCCCAGCATTTT
TRBJ2-5 few - TRBV28 CASSPGLSYQETQYF TGTGCCAGCAGTCCGGGACTTTCGTACCAAGAGACCCAGTACTTC
TRBJ2-7 - TRBD1 TRBV11-2 CASSLGQNLYEQYF TGTGCCAGCAGCTTGGGACAGAACCTCTACGAGCAGTACTTC
TRBJ2-1 - TRBD1 TRBV6-5 CASSADRDSYNEQFF TGTGCCAGCAGTGCCGACAGGGACTCCTACAATGAGCAGTTCTTC
TRBJ2-1 - TRBD2 TRBV4-2 CASSQLAGPWGKSSYNEQFF TGTGCCAGCAGCCAACTAGCGGGCCCCTGGGGTAAGAGCTCCTACAATGAGCAGTTCTTC
TRBJ2-1 few - TRBV13 CASSPRTAYNEQFF TGTGCCAGCAGCCCACGGACAGCCTACAATGAGCAGTTCTTC
TRBJ2-7 - TRBD1 TRBV10-3 CAISEPGQGKYEQYF TGTGCCATCAGTGAGCCGGGACAGGGGAAATACGAGCAGTACTTC
TRBJ2-1 - TRBD2 TRBV4-1 CASSQHPGLADNEQFF TGCGCCAGCAGCCAGCACCCGGGACTAGCGGACAATGAGCAGTTCTTC
TRBJ2-4 few - TRBV4-1 CASSQVGSGQSIAKNIQYF TGCGCCAGCAGCCAAGTAGGGTCCGGACAGTCGATAGCCAAAAACATTCAGTACTTC
TRBJ2-1 few - TRBV5-1 CASSFFAGKAYNEQFF TGCGCCAGCAGCTTCTTTGCCGGGAAGGCCTACAATGAGCAGTTCTTC
TRBJ1-3 few TRBD1 TRBV19 CASRPNRGTSGNTIYF TGTGCCAGTAGGCCCAACAGGGGGACCAGTGGAAACACCATATATTTT
TRBJ2-3 - - TRBV29-1 CSVPGGGTQYF TGCAGCGTTCCAGGGGGAGGTACGCAGTATTTT
TRBJ2-3 - - TRBV28 CASSLSLFTDTQYF TGTGCCAGCAGTTTATCTCTATTCACAGATACGCAGTATTTT
TRBJ2-1 - - TRBV10-3 CAISELGANEQFF TGTGCCATCAGTGAGTTGGGGGCGAATGAGCAGTTCTTC
TRBJ1-2 - - TRBV6-6 CASSYSLNRSKYGYTF TGTGCCAGCAGTTACTCGTTAAACAGGTCGAAGTATGGCTACACCTTC
TRBJ2-1 - - TRBV7-9 CASSLVTGAYNEQFF TGTGCCAGCAGCTTAGTGACGGGAGCCTACAATGAGCAGTTCTTC
TRBJ2-1 few TRBD2 TRBV11-3 CASSLDSRASGGNEQFF TGTGCCAGCAGCTTAGATTCCCGGGCTAGCGGGGGGAATGAGCAGTTCTTC
TRBJ1-1 - TRBD1 TRBV5-1 CASSQNPGQGAYDAFF TGCGCCAGCAGCCAAAACCCGGGACAGGGGGCCTATGACGCTTTCTTT
TRBJ1-5 - - TRBV5-4 CASSRDRGSNQPQHF TGTGCCAGCAGCCGCGATAGGGGTAGCAATCAGCCCCAGCATTTT
TRBJ2-1 - - TRBV7-2 CASSFRWGSGGASYNEQFF TGTGCCAGCAGCTTTAGATGGGGGTCGGGCGGGGCTTCCTACAATGAGCAGTTCTTC
TRBJ2-3 - TRBD2 TRBV7-2 CASSFGLAGGPSDTQYF TGTGCCAGCAGCTTCGGACTAGCGGGGGGGCCCTCAGATACGCAGTATTTT
TRBJ2-2 - TRBD1 TRBV15 CATSRHRGGQGATFGTGELFF TGTGCCACCAGCAGACATCGGGGGGGACAGGGGGCGACCTTTGGCACCGGGGAGCTGTTTTTT
TRBJ1-2 - - TRBV19 CASSIDAAGVGGYTF TGTGCCAGTAGTATAGACGCCGCCGGGGTAGGAGGCTACACCTTC
TRBJ1-1 once TRBD1 TRBV18 CASSPGQAANTEAFF TGTGCCAGCTCACCTGGACAGGCCGCGAACACTGAAGCTTTCTTT